The next 4 T cell receptor beta chains were all read from a single sample in a study of cytomegalovirus exposure and HLA in healthy donors. The PCR contained 60 Vbeta and 13 Jbeta primers. Assay: immunoSEQ multiplex PCR; the TCRdb copy retains only in-frame clones and omits some. The sample lists fewer than 80,000 clones, 79% occurring once. Specimen: PBMCs. These receptors were obtained from a man under 40 in good health and CMV-seronegative.

The rearrangement joins TRBV30 to TRBJ2-7, with TRBD2 identical over 12 bases. The germline gives CDR1 GTSNPN, CDR2 SVGIG (reference sequence). V dropped 1 base and J dropped 3; count of bases not matched to a gene: 1. CDR3 length: 14 amino acids. The CDR3 protein is CAWSAGLAGYEQYF. In DNA form, the CDR3 reads TGTGCCTGGAGTGCGGGACTAGCGGGCTACGAGCAGTACTTC.

The J gene is TRBJ2-1, the V gene TRBV5-1, with TRBD1 matching 9 bases. The CDR3 is 15 residues long. Germline V gives CDR1 SGHRS, CDR2 YFSETQ. V lost 1 base to trimming and J lost 3 bases; unmatched junction nucleotides: 2. The CDR3 region is CASSLKTGGYNEQFF. DNA of the CDR3: TGCGCCAGCAGCTTGAAGACAGGGGGCTACAATGAGCAGTTCTTC. Supplemented by reference TRBV5-1 and TRBJ2-1, the full variable domain reads KAGVTQTPRYLIKTRGQQVTLSCSPISGHRSVSWYQQTPGQGLQFLFEYFSETQRNKGNFPGRFSGRQFSNSRSEMNVSTLELGDSALYLCASSLKTGGYNEQFFGPGTRLTVL.

In its sample, this clone was seen a few times. A junction boundary mismatches the germline segment, possibly from a read error. J is TRBJ2-2 and V is TRBV7-7; 9 bases are shared with TRBD1. The CDR3 contains 15 residues. CDR1 and CDR2 (germline): SSHAT, FNYEAQ (reference sequence). CDR3 amino acids: CASSLGTGNPGELFF. In DNA, the CDR3 is TGTGCTAGCAGCTTAGGGACAGGGAACCCCGGGGAGCTGTTTTTT.

The chain links TRBV10-1 to TRBJ2-7, with 9 bases that match TRBD1. The CDR3 totals 15 residues. CDR1 and CDR2 (germline): WNHNN, SYGVQD (reference sequence). V lost 11 bases to trimming and J lost 3 bases; unmatched junction nucleotides: 14. CDR3 loop: CAGSGTGRCRYEQYF. The CDR3 coding sequence is TGCGCCGGAAGCGGGACAGGGAGATGTCGCTACGAGCAGTACTTC.